Listed here is a single T cell receptor (beta chain). The sample comes from a study of beta chain features in type 1 diabetes. Study information: Across all samples, about 100,000,000 sorted cells were examined.

All sorted populations exceeded 95% purity. Every isolated RNA sample was fully reverse transcribed, so sequencing captured expressed TCRB transcripts. Assay: immunoSEQ multiplex PCR; the TCRdb copy retains only in-frame clones and omits some. The table has roughly 40,000 clones, 50% to 75% seen once; the top ten hold approximately 2%. With 6 bases clipped from V and 3 bases from J, the junction kept 8 bases outside the gene matches. Germline V gene lookup returns CDR1 ENHRY and CDR2 SYGVKD. This CDR3 has 15 amino acids. Material for sequencing was Tregs from blood. The clonotype originates from a woman in her twenties or thirties in good health. The chain couples TRBV10-3 to TRBJ2-3; TRBD2 matches 8 bases. CDR3 region: CAISSRAGDTDTQYF. The CDR3 DNA reads as TGTGCCATCAGCAGTCGAGCGGGAGATACAGATACGCAGTATTTT.